The 21 T cell receptor beta chains listed next were all sequenced from one sample in a study of CXCR3-negative and CXCR3-positive naive CD8 T cells. The study, taken as a whole, reports: Naive cells positive for CXCR3 carried more hydrophobic TRB CDR3s than CXCR3-negative ones.

No antigen has been identified for these receptors. The libraries of TRB cDNA were constructed through 5' RACE using UMI labels. From the 5' RACE reads, TCRdb lists one entry per CDR3 protein and no DNA. The sample totals some 5,400 distinct CDR3 sequences; its top ten clones hold 1.4% to 1.5%. Sequencing was carried out using naive CXCR3+ CD8+ T cells from blood. Documented subset: CD45RO-CCR7+CD27+CD95- naive CD8+ T cells expressing CXCR3 (TNR3+). Source of these receptors: a human donor in good health. Some clones in this sample may be carry-over from other donors' samples.

This clonotype is medium-sized by frequency. The chain recombines TRBV29-1 with TRBJ2-2. Germline V gene sequence: CDR1 SQVTM, CDR2 ANQGSEA. The CDR3 length is 12 residues. The CDR3 region is CSVDTLSGELFF.

By frequency, this clonotype registers medium-sized. V and J are TRBV28 and TRBJ2-2; absent DNA, TCRdb's TRBD2 call cannot be checked. Per germline, CDR1 MDHEN and CDR2 SYDVKM. The CDR3 contains 19 residues. The CDR3 here is CASRERAGLAHLNTGELFF.

The chain has TRBV28 and TRBJ2-4; TCRdb selects TRBD1, and the lack of DNA leaves this call unchecked. CDR1 is MDHEN, CDR2 SYDVKM, per germline. This CDR3 contains 11 residues. The CDR3 loop reads CASSFLGQVDF.

Judged by frequency, this clonotype is medium-sized. The rearrangement uses TRBV20-1 and TRBJ2-7. The germline V gene has CDR1 DFQATT and CDR2 SNEGSKA (reference sequence). CDR3 size: 14 residues. The CDR3: CSARDLLVPYEQYF.

Judged by frequency, this clonotype is medium-sized. This chain connects TRBV29-1 to TRBJ2-2; lacking DNA, the TRBD1 call made by TCRdb goes unchecked. This CDR3 region has 13 residues. Germline CDR1 and CDR2: SQVTM and ANQGSEA. This CDR3 is CSAPRPTDGELFF.

Considering frequency, this clonotype is medium-sized. The rearrangement links TRBV7-9 to TRBJ1-1; lacking DNA, the TRBD1 call made by TCRdb goes unchecked. Germline V gene lookup returns CDR1 SEHNR and CDR2 FQNEAQ (reference sequence). CDR3 length: 13 amino acids. Here the CDR3 reads CASSPGTSTEAFF.

This clonotype is classed as medium-sized by frequency. The chain carries TRBV4-1 and TRBJ2-1; TCRdb indicates TRBD2, and absent DNA this call remains unverified. This CDR3 contains 17 residues. The germline V gene encodes CDR1 MGHRA and CDR2 YSYEKL. CDR3 loop: CASSQDSMAGVYNEQFF.

This clonotype is medium-sized by frequency. The J gene is TRBJ2-3, the V gene TRBV5-1; TCRdb's D gene call, TRBD2, goes unchecked for lack of DNA. Looked up from germline, CDR1 is SGHRS and CDR2 is YFSETQ. The CDR3 extends over 16 amino acids. CDR3 sequence reads: CASSFLWEGTTDTQYF.

The V and J genes are TRBV29-1 and TRBJ2-2. Per the germline V gene, CDR1 is SQVTM and CDR2 is ANQGSEA. The CDR3 has 13 residues. CDR3: CSAEQANTGELFF.

The gene calls are TRBV19 and TRBJ2-1. The CDR3 sequence is 12 residues long. Germline assignment: CDR1 LNHDA and CDR2 SQIVND (reference sequence). The CDR3: CASSGPYNEQFF. The complete variable domain, with remaining parts taken from reference TRBV19 and TRBJ2-1, reads DGGITQSPKYLFRKEGQNVTLSCEQNLNHDAMYWYRQDPGQGLRLIYYSQIVNDFQKGDIAEGYSVSREKKESFPLTVTSAQKNPTAFYLCASSGPYNEQFFGPGTRLTVL.

The chain links TRBV5-1 to TRBJ2-1. The CDR3 contains 12 residues. The germline CDR1 and CDR2 sequences are SGHRS and YFSETQ. The CDR3 loop is CASSDLGNEQFF.

This chain uses TRBV19 with TRBJ2-7; TCRdb selects TRBD1, and the lack of DNA leaves this call unchecked. The length of the CDR3 is 15 residues. Per the germline V gene, CDR1 is LNHDA and CDR2 is SQIVND (reference sequence). The CDR3 sequence: CASKATAWDSYEQYF.

This chain uses TRBV6-5 with TRBJ1-2; the D call from TCRdb, TRBD1, cannot be confirmed without DNA. There are 15 residues in the CDR3. Germline V CDR1 and CDR2: MNHEY, SVGAGI. This chain's CDR3 is CASSGTDRDVYGYTF.

The chain uses TRBV5-1 and TRBJ2-1. This CDR3 spans 12 amino acids. Per germline, CDR1 SGHRS and CDR2 YFSETQ. The CDR3 reads CASSFSYNEQFF.

This clonotype registers medium-sized by frequency. The chain uses TRBV29-1 and TRBJ2-1. The CDR3 is 16 residues long. Germline V gene data show CDR1 as SQVTM and CDR2 as ANQGSEA. CDR3 loop: CSDIQTGRSSYNEQFF.

The chain employs TRBV7-2 and TRBJ2-3. Per germline, CDR1 SGHTA and CDR2 FQGNSA. The CDR3 extends over 16 amino acids. CDR3 sequence: CASSQREGWGTDTQYF.

This clonotype is deemed medium-sized by its frequency. V usage is TRBV12-3 or TRBV12-4 and J usage is TRBJ2-3; the D gene TCRdb calls, TRBD1, cannot be checked with no DNA. The CDR3 runs to 16 residues. CDR3 amino acids: CASSSTGLPAPSTQYF.

In terms of frequency, this clonotype is medium-sized. The CDR3 sequence: CASGPDRERAGNTIYF. The chain recombines TRBV25-1 with TRBJ1-3; TCRdb calls TRBD1, which cannot be checked without DNA. The CDR3 has 16 residues. Germline lookup yields CDR1 MGHDK and CDR2 SYGVNS.

The genes are TRBV30 and TRBJ2-3. Germline values: CDR1 GTSNPN, CDR2 SVGIG (reference sequence). This CDR3 is built from 13 residues. CDR3 in amino acids: CAWSVGDTDTQYF.

Its frequency marks this clonotype as medium-sized. This chain uses TRBV11-2 with TRBJ2-5; the TCRdb D gene call, TRBD2, has no DNA to confirm it. The CDR3 runs 15 residues. Germline V gene data show CDR1 as SGHAT and CDR2 as FQNNGV. The CDR3 protein is CASSRGLAAGETQYF.

The chain has TRBV27 and TRBJ2-1; TCRdb's D call of TRBD1 is untestable without DNA. Germline CDR1 and CDR2: MNHEY and SMNVEV (reference sequence). The CDR3 has 15 residues. CDR3: CASSPGAPAYNEQFF.